This TCR beta chain was identified during a study of cytomegalovirus exposure and HLA in healthy donors. The CDR3 length is 13 residues. V lost 6 bases to trimming and J lost 8 bases; unmatched junction nucleotides: 9. Germline CDR1 is KGHSH and CDR2 is LQKENI. PCR was performed using 60 Vbeta and 13 Jbeta primers. The data were produced by immunoSEQ multiplex PCR, yet TCRdb's version contains in-frame clones alone and is incomplete. The repertoire holds 100,000 to 150,000 clones, with roughly four fifths as singletons. The sequence came from a man aged 50-60 years in good health and CMV-seropositive. The chain recombines TRBV18 with TRBJ1-2; 7 positions agree with TRBD1. Sequencing used PBMCs. CDR3 in amino acids: CASSQQGSEGYTF. In DNA form, the CDR3 reads TGTGCCAGCTCTCAACAGGGGTCGGAGGGCTACACCTTC.